This T cell receptor (beta chain) was profiled in a study of response to subunit inactivated influenza vaccine. Findings and caveats of the study: Authors proposed each seasonal influenza vaccination draws in few new T cells.

TCRdb ran MiXCR on the RT-PCR reads and lists one entry per CDR3 protein. The sample has hundreds of thousands of distinct CDR3 sequences, over 20% seen once. The V end was cut by 5 bases, the J end by 2 bases, with 6 bases between. This CDR3 has 11 residues. Germline CDR1 DFQATT, CDR2 SNEGSKA (reference sequence). Of note for this clonotype: Its antigen remains unidentified.

Source: PBMCs from blood, taken less than 22 months after vaccination. This TCR was recovered from a man between 50 and 75 years old who received an inactivated influenza vaccine. This chain links TRBV20-1 with TRBJ1-2; D remains unclear. The CDR3 coding sequence is TGCAGTGCTTTACCAAACTATGGCTACACCTTC. Its translation is CSALPNYGYTF.